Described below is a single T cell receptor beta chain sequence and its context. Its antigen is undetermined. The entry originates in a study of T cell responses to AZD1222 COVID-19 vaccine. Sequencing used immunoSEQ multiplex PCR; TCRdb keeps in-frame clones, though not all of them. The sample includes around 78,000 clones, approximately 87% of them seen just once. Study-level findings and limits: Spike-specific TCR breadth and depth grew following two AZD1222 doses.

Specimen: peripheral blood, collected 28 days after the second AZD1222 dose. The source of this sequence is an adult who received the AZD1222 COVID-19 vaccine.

The CDR3 region is CASSFLTGMNTEAFF. The CDR3 region has the DNA TGTGCCAGCAGCTTCCTGACAGGGATGAACACTGAAGCTTTCTTT. The J gene is TRBJ1-1, the V gene TRBV7-6; 7 bases align to TRBD1. The ends lost 3 bases at V and 0 bases at J; junction bases unmatched: 4. From germline, CDR1 is SGHVS and CDR2 FNYEAQ. The CDR3 extends over 15 amino acids.